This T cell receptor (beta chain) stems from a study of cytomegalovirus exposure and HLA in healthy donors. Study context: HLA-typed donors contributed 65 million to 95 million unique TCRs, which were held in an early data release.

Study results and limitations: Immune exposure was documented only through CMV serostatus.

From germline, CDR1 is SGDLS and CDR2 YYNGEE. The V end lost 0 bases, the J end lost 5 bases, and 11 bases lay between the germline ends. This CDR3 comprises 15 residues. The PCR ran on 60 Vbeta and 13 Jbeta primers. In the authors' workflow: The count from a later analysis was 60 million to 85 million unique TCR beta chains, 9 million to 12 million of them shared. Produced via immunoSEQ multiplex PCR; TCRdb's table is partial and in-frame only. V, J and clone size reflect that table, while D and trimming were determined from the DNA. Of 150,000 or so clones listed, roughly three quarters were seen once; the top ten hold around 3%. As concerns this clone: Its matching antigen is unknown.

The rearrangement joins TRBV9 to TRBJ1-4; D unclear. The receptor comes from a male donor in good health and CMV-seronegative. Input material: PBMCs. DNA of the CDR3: TGTGCCAGCAGCGTAGACCGGCGGCAGAATGAAAAACTGTTTTTT. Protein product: CASSVDRRQNEKLFF.